The rows below give T cell receptor beta chains drawn from one sample of a study of cytomegalovirus exposure and HLA in healthy donors. Profiled with immunoSEQ multiplex PCR; TCRdb holds only in-frame clones, not every one. The sample shows around 150,000 clones, about 70% of them seen only once. The sample comprised PBMCs. These receptors came from a woman aged 35 to 49 in good health and CMV-seropositive. Each CDR3 is given with its conserved first and last residue. A D gene is named only where the DNA matches it firmly. Clone size is not always given. Where it is, it says once, few, many or a class for expanded clones.

TRBV7-2	14	TRBJ1-1	TRBD1	.	CASSSGQGVAEAFF	TGTGCCAGCAGCTCCGGACAGGGGGTGGCTGAAGCTTTCTTT
TRBV5-4	14	TRBJ1-1	.	.	CASSLQGSNTEAFF	TGTGCCAGCAGCCTACAGGGCTCGAACACTGAAGCTTTCTTT
TRBV4-1	17	TRBJ2-1	TRBD2	.	CASSQRRTGLDHNEQFF	TGCGCCAGCAGCCAGCGACGGACGGGACTAGACCACAATGAGCAGTTCTTC
TRBV11-2	15	TRBJ1-2	.	once	CASSLVQLPGYGYPF	TGTGCCAGCAGCTTAGTTCAACTACCCGGTTATGGCTACCCCTTC
TRBV7-8	12	TRBJ1-2	.	.	CASSLDREGYTF	TGTGCCAGCAGCTTAGACAGGGAGGGCTACACCTTC
TRBV6-6	15	TRBJ2-2	.	.	CASSYVEGDTGELFF	TGTGCCAGCAGTTACGTCGAGGGGGACACCGGGGAGCTGTTTTTT
TRBV4-1	21	TRBJ1-6	TRBD1	few	CASSLLTGTGWSGSYNSPLHF	TGCGCCAGCAGCTTACTTACAGGGACAGGTTGGTCCGGTTCCTATAATTCACCCCTCCACTTT
TRBV28	13	TRBJ1-4	TRBD1	.	CASRVRGDEKLFF	TGTGCCAGCAGGGTCAGGGGGGATGAAAAACTGTTTTTT
TRBV28	15	TRBJ2-5	.	few	CASSSGTEVEETQYF	TGTGCCAGCAGCTCCGGGACTGAGGTAGAAGAGACCCAGTACTTC
TRBV7-8	15	TRBJ2-7	.	.	CASTLGLGTHYEQYF	TGTGCCAGCACCCTAGGACTGGGAACCCACTACGAGCAGTACTTC
TRBV2	13	TRBJ1-2	.	.	CASSEQESYGYTF	TGTGCCAGCAGTGAACAGGAATCCTATGGCTACACCTTC
TRBV2	12	TRBJ1-1	.	once	CASNAGPGGAFF	TGTGCCAGCAACGCAGGGCCAGGCGGAGCTTTCTTT
TRBV5-1	15	TRBJ2-2	.	few	CASSLEDRYTGELFF	TGCGCCAGCAGCTTGGAAGACAGATACACCGGGGAGCTGTTTTTT
TRBV7-6	15	TRBJ1-2	TRBD1	few	CASSLAPGTGADYTF	TGTGCCAGCAGCTTAGCTCCCGGGACAGGGGCTGACTACACCTTC
TRBV28	14	TRBJ1-1	.	.	CASSYPGVGTEAFF	TGTGCCAGCAGTTATCCAGGGGTAGGCACTGAAGCTTTCTTT
TRBV29-1	13	TRBJ2-7	TRBD2	.	CSGSTSGMREQYF	TGCAGCGGGTCGACTAGCGGGATGCGCGAGCAGTACTTC
TRBV29-1	14	TRBJ2-3	TRBD2	.	CSEGLAGSTDTQYF	TGCAGCGAGGGACTAGCGGGGAGCACAGATACGCAGTATTTT
TRBV7-2	14	TRBJ1-2	TRBD1	.	CASSQQGTNYGYTF	TGTGCCAGCAGCCAACAGGGGACTAACTATGGCTACACCTTC
TRBV9	15	TRBJ2-1	.	.	CASSFHSGTSPIQFF	TGTGCCAGCAGCTTCCACTCTGGGACTTCACCCATCCAGTTCTTC
TRBV19	17	TRBJ2-1	TRBD1	.	CASSRMGDRGKGNEQFF	TGTGCCAGTAGTCGTATGGGGGACAGGGGGAAGGGGAATGAGCAGTTCTTC
TRBV4-2	15	TRBJ2-5	.	.	CASSPGGGGGQTQYF	TGTGCCAGCAGCCCGGGGGGGGGAGGGGGCCAGACCCAGTACTTC
TRBV7-2	16	TRBJ2-1	TRBD2	.	CASSLGGLAENNEQFF	TGTGCCAGCAGCTTGGGGGGACTAGCGGAGAACAATGAGCAGTTCTTC
TRBV19	13	TRBJ2-1	.	few	CASRSAYPNEQFF	TGTGCCAGTAGATCCGCCTATCCCAATGAGCAGTTCTTC
TRBV29-1	13	TRBJ2-7	TRBD1	few	CSVGGTANYEQYF	TGCAGCGTTGGGGGGACAGCTAACTACGAGCAGTACTTC
TRBV7-9	14	TRBJ1-2	.	.	CASSQFRENYGYTF	TGTGCCAGCAGCCAGTTCAGGGAAAACTATGGCTACACCTTC
TRBV4-2	13	TRBJ2-1	.	few	CASSQSLRSEQFF	TGTGCCAGCAGCCAGTCCCTCCGCAGTGAGCAGTTCTTC
TRBV10-3	16	TRBJ1-2	.	once	CAISDSFGRDNYGYTF	TGTGCCATCAGTGATAGTTTTGGCAGGGATAACTATGGCTACACCTTC
TRBV7-3	20	TRBJ2-1	TRBD2	.	CASSDHFPSGRSISYNEQFF	TGTGCCAGCAGCGACCACTTCCCTAGCGGGAGGTCGATCTCCTACAATGAGCAGTTCTTC
TRBV19	15	TRBJ2-3	TRBD1	.	CASSTGEGAPDTQYF	TGTGCCAGTAGCACAGGGGAAGGGGCCCCAGATACGCAGTATTTT
TRBV5-4	14	TRBJ2-7	.	.	CASSLGQNPYEQYF	TGTGCCAGCAGCTTGGGGCAGAACCCCTACGAGCAGTACTTC
TRBV5-1	17	TRBJ2-3	TRBD2	.	CASSLSGTPHSTDTQYF	TGCGCCAGCAGCTTGAGCGGGACCCCCCATAGCACAGATACGCAGTATTTT
TRBV5-8	14	TRBJ1-2	.	.	CASSLGPHNYGYTF	TGTGCCAGCAGCTTGGGTCCCCATAACTATGGCTACACCTTC
TRBV12-2	16	TRBJ1-6	.	.	CASRLPKGQSNSPLHF	TGTGCAAGTCGCTTACCGAAGGGACAGAGCAATTCACCCCTCCACTTT
TRBV7-9	14	TRBJ1-1	.	.	CASSLKVSGTEAFF	TGTGCCAGCAGCTTAAAGGTGTCGGGAACTGAAGCTTTCTTT
TRBV27	13	TRBJ2-1	.	few	CASSRGSGNEQFF	TGTGCCAGCAGTAGGGGGTCGGGGAATGAGCAGTTCTTC
TRBV11-3	14	TRBJ2-2	.	few	CASSGLPNTGELFF	TGTGCCAGCAGCGGGCTACCGAACACCGGGGAGCTGTTTTTT
TRBV6-1	16	TRBJ2-7	TRBD1	.	CASSERLRTGGTEQYF	TGTGCCAGCAGTGAAAGGTTGCGGACAGGGGGGACCGAGCAGTACTTC
TRBV9	15	TRBJ2-3	TRBD2	.	CASSVGEGLADTQYF	TGTGCCAGCAGCGTAGGGGAGGGCCTGGCAGATACGCAGTATTTT
TRBV2	14	TRBJ2-3	.	once	CASSEELATDTQYF	TGTGCCAGCAGTGAAGAGTTGGCCACAGATACGCAGTATTTT
TRBV13	16	TRBJ2-1	TRBD2	.	CASSLISSGSYNEQFF	TGTGCCAGCAGCTTAATTTCTAGCGGCTCCTACAATGAGCAGTTCTTC
TRBV28	14	TRBJ1-2	.	few	CASTTGLTNYGYTF	TGTGCCAGCACCACAGGTCTAACTAACTATGGCTACACCTTC
TRBV2	13	TRBJ1-1	.	.	CASRTLSGTEAFF	TGTGCCAGCAGGACCCTTTCGGGGACTGAAGCTTTCTTT
TRBV12-5	17	TRBJ2-3	.	.	CASGLVRQGPSTDTQYF	TGTGCTAGTGGTTTGGTACGCCAGGGCCCTAGCACAGATACGCAGTATTTT
TRBV12-5	12	TRBJ2-5	.	.	CASGLAGETQYF	TGTGCTAGTGGTTTGGCCGGAGAGACCCAGTACTTC
TRBV7-3	17	TRBJ2-1	TRBD2	.	CASSFSLAGANYNEQFF	TGTGCCAGCAGCTTCTCTCTAGCGGGAGCCAACTACAATGAGCAGTTCTTC